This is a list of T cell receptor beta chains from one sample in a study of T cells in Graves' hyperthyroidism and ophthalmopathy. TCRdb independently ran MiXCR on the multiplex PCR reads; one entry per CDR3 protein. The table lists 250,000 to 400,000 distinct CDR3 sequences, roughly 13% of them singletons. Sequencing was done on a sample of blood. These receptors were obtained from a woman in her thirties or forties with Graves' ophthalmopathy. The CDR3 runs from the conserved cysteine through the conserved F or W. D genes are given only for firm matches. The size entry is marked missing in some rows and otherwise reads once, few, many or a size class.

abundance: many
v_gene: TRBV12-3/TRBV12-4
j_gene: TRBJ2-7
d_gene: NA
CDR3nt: TGTGCCAGCAGTTCGTCCATCAGGCAGTACTTC
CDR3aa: CASSSSIRQYF

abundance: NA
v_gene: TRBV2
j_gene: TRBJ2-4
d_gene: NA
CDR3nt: TGTGCCAGCAGGGCGGATGCCAAAAACATTCAGTACTTC
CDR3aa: CASRADAKNIQYF

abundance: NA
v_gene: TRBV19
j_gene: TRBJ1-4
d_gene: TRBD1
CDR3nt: TGTGCCAGTAGTAGTGGCGGCAGGGGGAGAGGGAATGAAAAACTGTTTTTT
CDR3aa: CASSSGGRGRGNEKLFF

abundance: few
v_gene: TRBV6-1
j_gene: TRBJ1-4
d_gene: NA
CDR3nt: TGTGCCAGCAGTGGGTCCCATCTAAATAATGAAAAACTGTTTTTT
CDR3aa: CASSGSHLNNEKLFF

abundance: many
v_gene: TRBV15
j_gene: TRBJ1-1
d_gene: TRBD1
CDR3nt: TGTGCCACCAGCAGGGGAGGTAGGACAGGGGACACTGAAGCTTTCTTT
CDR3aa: CATSRGGRTGDTEAFF

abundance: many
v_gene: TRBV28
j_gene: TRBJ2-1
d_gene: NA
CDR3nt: TGTGCCAGCAGTTACGGACACGCACGAAACAATGAGCAGTTCTTC
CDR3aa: CASSYGHARNNEQFF

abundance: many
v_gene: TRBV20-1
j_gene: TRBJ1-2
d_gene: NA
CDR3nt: TGCAGTGCGTCGGCACTCGTCTATGGCTACACCTTC
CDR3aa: CSASALVYGYTF

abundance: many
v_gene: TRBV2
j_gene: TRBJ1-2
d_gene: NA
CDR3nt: TGTGCCAGCAGTGGCGCCCTCCCGGGGCCGGGCTACACCTTC
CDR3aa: CASSGALPGPGYTF

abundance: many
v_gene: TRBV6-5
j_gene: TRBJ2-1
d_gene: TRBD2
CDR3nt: TGTGCCAGCAGTTTCAGGACTAGCGGTTACAATGAGCAGTTCTTC
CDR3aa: CASSFRTSGYNEQFF

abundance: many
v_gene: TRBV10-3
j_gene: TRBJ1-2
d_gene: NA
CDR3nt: TGTGCCATCAAAGACCCCCGACAAGAGTTCTTCAGCGATGGCTACACCTTC
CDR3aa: CAIKDPRQEFFSDGYTF

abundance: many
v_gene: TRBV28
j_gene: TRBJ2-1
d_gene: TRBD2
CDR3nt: TGTGCCAGCAGACCTCTAGCGGGAGGGCCGTTGGGTGAGCAGTTCTTC
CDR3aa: CASRPLAGGPLGEQFF

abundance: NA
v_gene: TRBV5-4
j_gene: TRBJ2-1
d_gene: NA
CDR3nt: TGTGCCAGCAGCTTGGCCGGTAGGGGCTCCTACAATGAGCAGTTCTTC
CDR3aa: CASSLAGRGSYNEQFF

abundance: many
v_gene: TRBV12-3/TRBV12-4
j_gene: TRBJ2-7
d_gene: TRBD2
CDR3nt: TGTGCCAGCCCCAAGGGCGGGGGGGGTAGTAGTTACGAGCAGTACTTC
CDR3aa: CASPKGGGGSSYEQYF

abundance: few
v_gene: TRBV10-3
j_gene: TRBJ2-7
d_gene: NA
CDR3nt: TGTGCCATCAGTGCAGTTACCTACGAGCAGTACTTC
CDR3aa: CAISAVTYEQYF

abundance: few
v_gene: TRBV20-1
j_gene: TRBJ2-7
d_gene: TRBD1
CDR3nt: TGCAGTGCTAGAGATCTCAGGGGGCTCTACGAGCAGTACTTC
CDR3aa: CSARDLRGLYEQYF

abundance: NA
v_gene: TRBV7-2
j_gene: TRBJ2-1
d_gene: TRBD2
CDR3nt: TGTGCCAGCAGCTTAAGGGGGACCCGGACTAGCGGGGGGGCGAGGCAGTTCTTC
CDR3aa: CASSLRGTRTSGGARQFF

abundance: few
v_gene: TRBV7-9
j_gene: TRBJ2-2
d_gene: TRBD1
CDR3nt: TGTGCCAGCAGCTTAACGGCAGGGGGAAGCGGGGAGCTGTTTTTT
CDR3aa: CASSLTAGGSGELFF

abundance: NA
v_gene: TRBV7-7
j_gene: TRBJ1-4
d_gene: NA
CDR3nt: TGTGCTAGCAGCTTAGGACCGGGTGAAAAACTGTTTTTT
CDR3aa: CASSLGPGEKLFF

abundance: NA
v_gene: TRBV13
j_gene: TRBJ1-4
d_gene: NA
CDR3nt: TGTGCCAGCAGCTTAGGCAGGGCTAATGAAAAACTGTTTTTT
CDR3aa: CASSLGRANEKLFF

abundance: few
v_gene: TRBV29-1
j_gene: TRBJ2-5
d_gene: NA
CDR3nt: TGCAGCGTTGCGAGGGTTGAGGAGACCCAGTACTTC
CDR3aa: CSVARVEETQYF

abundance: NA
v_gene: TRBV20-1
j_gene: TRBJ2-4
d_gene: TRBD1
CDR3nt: TGCAGTGCTAGGGGACAGGGGGGAGCCAAAAACATTCAGTACTTC
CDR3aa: CSARGQGGAKNIQYF

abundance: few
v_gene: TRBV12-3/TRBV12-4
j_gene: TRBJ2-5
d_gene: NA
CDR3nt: TGTGCCAGCAGTTTCACGGTCTCGGAGACCCAGTACTTC
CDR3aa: CASSFTVSETQYF

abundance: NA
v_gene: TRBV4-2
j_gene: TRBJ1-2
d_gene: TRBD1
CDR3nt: TGTGCCAGCAGCCAAGATCCGACAGGGCCTTTAGGCGGCTACACCTTC
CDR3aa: CASSQDPTGPLGGYTF

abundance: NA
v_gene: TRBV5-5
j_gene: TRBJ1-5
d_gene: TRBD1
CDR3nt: TGTGCCAGCAGCTTGGAGGGGACAGGGCTTCAGCCCCAGCATTTT
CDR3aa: CASSLEGTGLQPQHF

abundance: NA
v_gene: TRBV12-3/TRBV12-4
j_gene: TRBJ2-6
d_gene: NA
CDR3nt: TGTGCCAGCAGTTATGCTCCGGGACAACCTGCGGGGGCCAACGTCCTGACTTTC
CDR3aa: CASSYAPGQPAGANVLTF

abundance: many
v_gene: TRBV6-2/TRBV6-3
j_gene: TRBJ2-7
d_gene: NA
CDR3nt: TGTGCCAGCAGTTACTCGATTGTACGACAGGAGGTCGAGCAGTACTTC
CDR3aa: CASSYSIVRQEVEQYF

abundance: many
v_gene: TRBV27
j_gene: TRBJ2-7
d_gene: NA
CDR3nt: TGTGCCAGCAGTTTTGGAGCGAATCCCTACGAGCAGTACTTC
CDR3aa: CASSFGANPYEQYF

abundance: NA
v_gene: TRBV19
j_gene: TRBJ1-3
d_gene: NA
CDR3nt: TGTGCCAGTAGCCCGTTCGGCGGATCTGGAAACACCATATATTTT
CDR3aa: CASSPFGGSGNTIYF

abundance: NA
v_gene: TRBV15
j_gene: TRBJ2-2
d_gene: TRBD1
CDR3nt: TGTGGCACCGACAGGGGGGAAAACACCGGGGAGCTGTTTTTT
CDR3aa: CGTDRGENTGELFF

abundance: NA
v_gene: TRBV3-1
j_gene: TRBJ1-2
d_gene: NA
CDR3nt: TGTGCCAGCAGCCAAGGGCGCGCCGAGGGCTACACCTTC
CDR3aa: CASSQGRAEGYTF

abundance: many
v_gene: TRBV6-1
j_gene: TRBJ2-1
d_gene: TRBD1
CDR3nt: TGTGCCAGCAGGGTAGACAGGGGAGGATCCTATGAGCAGTTCTTC
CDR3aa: CASRVDRGGSYEQFF

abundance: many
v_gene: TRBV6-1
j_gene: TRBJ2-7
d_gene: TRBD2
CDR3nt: TGTGCCAGCAGTCAAATTAGCGGGAGCCTTTCCTACGAGCAGTACTTC
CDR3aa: CASSQISGSLSYEQYF

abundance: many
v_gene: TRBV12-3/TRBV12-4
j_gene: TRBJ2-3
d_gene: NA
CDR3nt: TGTGCCAGCAATCGAGTCGGAGTGGTGGGGACAGATACGCAGTATTTT
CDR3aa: CASNRVGVVGTDTQYF

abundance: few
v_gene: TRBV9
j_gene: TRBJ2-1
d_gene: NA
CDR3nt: TGTGCCAGCAGCGTAGATGTTCGAGGGACGAGCCAGTTCTTC
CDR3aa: CASSVDVRGTSQFF

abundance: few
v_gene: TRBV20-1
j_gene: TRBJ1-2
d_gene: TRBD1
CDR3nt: TGCAGTGCTAGAGAGGACGGGACAGCTGGCTACACCTTC
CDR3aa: CSAREDGTAGYTF

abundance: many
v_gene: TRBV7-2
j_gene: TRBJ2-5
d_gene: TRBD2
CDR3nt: TGTGCCAGCAGCTTTAGCGGGGGGGATCCTGGAGAGACCCAGTACTTC
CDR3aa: CASSFSGGDPGETQYF

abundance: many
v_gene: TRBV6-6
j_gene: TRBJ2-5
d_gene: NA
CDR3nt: TGTGCCAGCAGTTACGACGGCCAAGAGACCCAGTACTTC
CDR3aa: CASSYDGQETQYF

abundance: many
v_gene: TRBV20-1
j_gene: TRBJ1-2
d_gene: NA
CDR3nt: TGCAGTGCTAGAGATCAGGGTCATATAGGCTACACCTTC
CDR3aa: CSARDQGHIGYTF

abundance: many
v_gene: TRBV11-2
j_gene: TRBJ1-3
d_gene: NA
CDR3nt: TGTGCCAGCAGCCTAGGAGGAGGGACTGGAAACACCATATATTTT
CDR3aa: CASSLGGGTGNTIYF

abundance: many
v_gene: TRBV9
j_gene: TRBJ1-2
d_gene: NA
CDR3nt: TGTGCCAGCAGCACCGGACCGGGACCTCCGACGTGGGGCTACACCTTC
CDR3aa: CASSTGPGPPTWGYTF

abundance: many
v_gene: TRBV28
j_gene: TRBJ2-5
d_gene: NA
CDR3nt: TGTGCCAGCAGTCCCCACGGGCAGGGGAGGTCCCAGTACTTC
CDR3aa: CASSPHGQGRSQYF

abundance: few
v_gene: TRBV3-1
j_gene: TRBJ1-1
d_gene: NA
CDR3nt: TGTGCCAGCAGCTTAACCCCGGACGGGACTGAAGCTTTCTTT
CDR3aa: CASSLTPDGTEAFF

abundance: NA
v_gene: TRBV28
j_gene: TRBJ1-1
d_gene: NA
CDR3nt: TGTGCCAGCAGCTACAGGGAGATCACTGAAGCTTTCTTT
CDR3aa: CASSYREITEAFF

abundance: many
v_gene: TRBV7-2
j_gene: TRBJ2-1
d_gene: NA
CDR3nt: TGTGCCAGCAGCTTAGGGCCGGGGTCCTACAACGAGCAGTTCTTC
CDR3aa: CASSLGPGSYNEQFF

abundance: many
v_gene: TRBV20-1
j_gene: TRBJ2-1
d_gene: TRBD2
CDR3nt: TGCAGTGCTAGACATACTAGCGCGAAGTCCTACAATGAGCAGTTCTTC
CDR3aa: CSARHTSAKSYNEQFF

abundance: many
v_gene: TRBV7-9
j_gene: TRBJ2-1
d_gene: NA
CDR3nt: TGTGCCAGCAGCTTTAGCGGAAACAATGAGCAGTTCTTC
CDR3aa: CASSFSGNNEQFF

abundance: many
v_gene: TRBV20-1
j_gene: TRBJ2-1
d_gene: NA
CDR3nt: TGCAGTGCTAGTATAGGGGGGTCCCACAATGAGCAGTTCTTC
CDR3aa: CSASIGGSHNEQFF

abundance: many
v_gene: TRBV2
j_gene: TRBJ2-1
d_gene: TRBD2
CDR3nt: TGTGCCAGCAGTGGGGGGACTAGCGGCTTCAATGAGCAGTTCTTC
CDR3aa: CASSGGTSGFNEQFF